The present entry profiles one T cell receptor (beta chain) with its context. Only in-frame clones appear in the TCRdb table, and some are missing; sequencing was by immunoSEQ multiplex PCR. The sample shows about 260,000 clones, approximately 95% of them seen only once. V shed 3 bases and J shed 2 bases, with 7 bases lying between them. The CDR3 has 14 residues. Germline CDR1 and CDR2: LNHDA and SQIVND (reference sequence). These data are taken from a study of T cell responses to AZD1222 COVID-19 vaccine. This receptor was identified in an adult in good health. The chain is built from TRBV19 and TRBJ1-4, with D possibly matching TRBD1 (5 bases). Here the sequenced sample was peripheral blood, taken on day 0 of AZD1222 vaccination. CDR3 sequence reads: CASSIRQTNEKLFF. The CDR3 DNA reads TGTGCCAGTAGTATCCGACAGACTAATGAAAAACTGTTTTTT.